Reported below is one T cell receptor beta chain. The antigen remains unidentified. CDR3 length: 12 residues. Germline loops: CDR1 SGHDT, CDR2 YYEEEE. Trimming took 3 bases from V and 6 from J, leaving 10 bases between them. The sample belongs to a study of shared clonotypes between healthy human individuals. Study results and caveats: Compared with clonotypes that all four donors shared, non-shared clonotypes had lower generation probabilities.

The protocol was immunoSEQ multiplex PCR, while the TCRdb copy is restricted to in-frame clones and leaves out a portion. Among about 1.9 million clones listed, about 93% were seen once. Only CD45RO-negative cells positively selected for CCR7 counted as naive CD8 cells, so terminally differentiated effector memory CD45RA+ cells were excluded. V and J are TRBV5-6 and TRBJ2-7; either TRBD1 or TRBD2 may fit D (5 bases each). The specimen was naive CD8+ T cells from PBMCs. This TCR came from a man aged 18 to 30 in good health. Some clones in this sample may be carry-over from other donors' samples. DNA of the CDR3: TGTGCCAGCAGCTCGGGACCATTCGAGCAGTACTTC. Translation: CASSSGPFEQYF. Full variable domain (rest looked up from reference TRBV5-6 and TRBJ2-7): DAGVTQSPTHLIKTRGQQVTLRCSPKSGHDTVSWYQQALGQGPQFIFQYYEEEERQRGNFPDRFSGHQFPNYSSELNVNALLLGDSALYLCASSSGPFEQYFGPGTRLTVT.